The subject of this entry is one TCR beta chain. Its antigen remains unknown. Sequenced by immunoSEQ multiplex PCR; TCRdb stores in-frame clones only, minus some. The table lists roughly 1,800,000 clones, just under 95% of them singletons. Naive CD8 cells lacked CD45RO, underwent positive selection for CCR7 and left out terminally differentiated effector memory CD45RA+ cells. The donors, healthy adults who were HIV-negative, had experienced no recent acute infections or vaccinations. All of the donors resided in Nashville, Tennessee, and each was a Caucasian adult. The data stem from a study of shared clonotypes between healthy human individuals. The CDR3 is 15 amino acids. Trimming at V came to 8 bases and at J to 9 bases, leaving 8 bases not matched to a gene. CDR1 is SEHNR and CDR2 is FQNEAQ in the germline V gene (reference sequence). Study-wide points: For sorted subsets, rarefaction showed incomplete sequencing despite large depth. Generally, naive subsets (rather than memory subsets) showed larger estimated richness.

The receptor was isolated from a man between 18 and 29 years old in good health. This chain links TRBV7-9 with TRBJ2-1, with TRBD2 matching 15 bases. The sample comprised naive CD8+ T cells sorted from blood. The chain's CDR3 is CASGTSGRKDGEQFF. As DNA, the CDR3 is TGTGCCAGCGGGACTAGCGGGAGGAAAGACGGTGAGCAGTTCTTC.